This entry is about one T cell receptor beta chain. This sample was included in a study of monozygotic twins with inflammatory bowel disease. Germline assignment: CDR1 MNHNS and CDR2 SASEGT. The CDR3 covers 15 residues. TCRdb reanalyzed the 5' RACE reads and collapses them to one entry per CDR3 protein, without DNA. The listing contains 300,000 to 400,000 distinct CDR3 sequences. This chain joins TRBV6-1 and TRBJ1-5; as DNA is missing, the TRBD1 call by TCRdb cannot be tested. Sequenced: blood. This TCR came from a human donor with ulcerative colitis or Crohn's disease, or a healthy co-twin of an affected twin (not recorded which). The CDR3 sequence: CASSDLPGGNQPQHF.